Reported below is one T cell receptor (beta chain). This entry belongs to a study of PD-L1 blockade in urothelial cancer. Study-level background: Atezolizumab 1,200 mg was given intravenously every 3 weeks, starting 2014.

The CDR3 runs to 15 residues. V lost 6 bases and J lost 4; bases outside the gene matches: 12. Germline V lookup: CDR1 MNHEY, CDR2 SVGAGI. Data came from immunoSEQ multiplex PCR; TCRdb stores just in-frame clones and leaves some out. In the table there are about 45,000 clones, roughly 88% of which are singletons. Material: PBMCs, obtained around atezolizumab (anti-PD-L1) treatment. The chain links TRBV6-5 to TRBJ2-7; 7 bases line up with TRBD2. This receptor was taken from a man older than 75 with urothelial cancer. The CDR3 here is CASSPQAGARYEQYF. The CDR3 nucleotides read TGTGCCAGCAGCCCCCAGGCGGGAGCAAGGTACGAGCAGTACTTC.